This T cell receptor beta chain was documented in a study of CD8 T cells in Susac syndrome. The multiple sclerosis controls consisted of treatment-naive patients with relapsing-remitting disease, either stable or active. The ends lost 4 bases at V and 2 bases at J; junction bases unmatched: 11. Germline CDR1 reads KGHSH; CDR2 reads LQKENI. The CDR3 length is 16 residues. When the RNA was reverse transcribed, random hexamers were used with an input of 0.5 to 1 ug. A single record per CDR3 protein comes from TCRdb applying MiXCR to the immunoSEQ multiplex PCR reads. Of roughly 120,000 distinct CDR3 sequences in the sample, around 94% were seen once.

The sequenced sample consisted of CD4+ T cells from PBMCs. This TCR was recovered from a human donor with multiple sclerosis. The rearrangement links TRBV18 to TRBJ2-7; 7 positions match TRBD1. CDR3 in amino acids: CASSLTTGIFTYEQYF. For the CDR3, the DNA is TGTGCCAGCTCACTAACGACAGGGATCTTCACCTACGAGCAGTACTTC.